Sequencing of this TCR beta chain was carried out in a study of blood T cell repertoires in COVID-19. In the study overall: The United States, Italy and Spain supplied acute and convalescent COVID-19 samples. Sources were T cells, B-cell-depleted T cells, or PBMCs; the material itself was cDNA or gDNA.

The CDR3 spans 13 residues. The V segment lost 4 bases and the J segment 7 bases; nucleotides outside the gene matches: 6. Germline-derived CDR1 and CDR2 are SQVTM and ANQGSEA. Study processing details: Amplifying reference gene primers gave estimates of nucleated cell counts. The method was immunoSEQ multiplex PCR; TCRdb's version includes in-frame clones alone and lacks a portion of them. V and J calls and clone size follow that table, whereas D and trimming were derived from the DNA. In the table there are hundreds of thousands of clones, under 95% of which are singletons. Specimen: peripheral blood. This clonotype originated in a young woman who had recovered from COVID-19. The J gene is TRBJ2-1, the V gene TRBV29-1, with TRBD2 matching over 8 bases. CDR3 nucleotides: TGCAGCGTTGCGAGCGGGAGTAAGAATGAGCAGTTCTTC. Its protein is CSVASGSKNEQFF.